The 26 T cell receptor beta chains below all came from one sample that was sequenced in a study of blood T cell repertoires in COVID-19. Generated by immunoSEQ multiplex PCR, the TCRdb table keeps only in-frame clones and is missing some. Here the sample spans some 350,000 clones, 70% to 90% being singletons. Sequencing was done on a sample of peripheral blood. These receptors were collected from a woman aged 30 to 39 with COVID-19, enrolled during active disease.

V is TRBV24-1 and J is TRBJ1-4, with D perhaps matching TRBD1 (5 bases). The CDR3 sequence is 14 residues long. Germline V gives CDR1 KGHDR, CDR2 SFDVKD. The V and J ends lost 5 bases and 8 bases respectively, with 14 bases between them. The CDR3 loop reads CATSGGGRGEKLFF. In DNA form, the CDR3 reads TGTGCCACCAGTGGGGGGGGACGAGGAGAAAAACTGTTTTTT.

This clone has a single count. The chain has TRBV4-3 and TRBJ1-2; D may be TRBD1 (5 bases). The CDR3 runs 15 residues. The V gene lost 0 bases and the J gene lost 6 bases, with 14 bases spanning the gap. In germline, CDR1 is LGHNA, CDR2 YSLEER. The CDR3 DNA sequence: TGCGCCAGCAGCCAAGATCCTCAGCAGGGTCATGGCTACACCTTC. It is translated as CASSQDPQQGHGYTF.

Here the CDR3 DNA reads TGTGCCAGCAGTCGGACTAGCGGGGTTGTAGATACGCAGTATTTT. Translation: CASSRTSGVVDTQYF. The gene calls are TRBV6-2 or TRBV6-3 and TRBJ2-3, with 12 bases that match TRBD2. Trimming at V came to 5 bases and at J to 5 bases, leaving 5 bases not matched to a gene. The CDR3 spans 15 residues. CDR1 and CDR2 from the germline V gene are MNHEY and SVGEGT.

The chain uses TRBV5-6 and TRBJ1-6; D is uncertain. The V end lost 0 bases, the J end lost 7 bases, and 11 bases lay between the germline ends. This CDR3 comprises 15 residues. Germline V gene sequence: CDR1 SGHDT, CDR2 YYEEEE. For the CDR3, the DNA is TGTGCCAGCAGCTTGGAGGCGGGTTGGAATTCACCCCTCCACTTT. Protein: CASSLEAGWNSPLHF.

The CDR3 DNA reads TGTGCCAGCAGCCAAGCCCGAGAGACCCAGTACTTC. Amino acid sequence: CASSQARETQYF. The V and J genes are TRBV3-1 (or the pseudogene TRBV3-2) and TRBJ2-5; D is unclear. The CDR3 spans 12 residues. V was pared by 1 base and J by 4 bases, with 4 bases between. The germline gives CDR1 LGHDT, CDR2 YNNKEL (reference sequence).

This clone was seen only once. The chain couples TRBV28 to TRBJ2-3, with D tentatively TRBD2 (5 bases). This CDR3 contains 13 residues. The germline V gene has CDR1 MDHEN and CDR2 SYDVKM. The ends were cut back, 5 bases at V and 2 bases at J, with 8 bases in the middle. The CDR3 protein is CASSRGFTDTQYF. DNA of the CDR3: TGTGCCAGCAGTCGGGGATTCACAGATACGCAGTATTTT.

The chain links TRBV7-6 to TRBJ2-1; TRBD1 aligns across 7 bases. The CDR3 has 15 residues. Germline V gene sequence: CDR1 SGHVS, CDR2 FNYEAQ. Losses at the gene ends were 7 bases for V and 10 bases for J; bases not matched to a gene: 16. The CDR3 sequence is CASKQGSDVFDEQFF. The CDR3 DNA is TGTGCCAGCAAACAGGGGAGTGATGTTTTTGACGAGCAGTTCTTC.

The chain joins TRBV4-1 to TRBJ2-3; 9 nucleotides align to TRBD2. CDR1 is MGHRA, CDR2 YSYEKL, per germline. The V and J ends lost 1 base and 1 base, in that order; junction bases with no gene match: 6. The CDR3 runs 17 residues. CDR3 nucleotide sequence: TGCGCCAGCAGCCAAGGCAGACTAGCGGCCCGCACAGATACGCAGTATTTT. Translation gives CASSQGRLAARTDTQYF.

This chain joins TRBV19 and TRBJ2-2; TRBD2 might be the D (5 bases). CDR1 and CDR2 from the germline V gene are LNHDA and SQIVND (reference sequence). V was shortened by 3 bases and J by 0 bases, with 17 bases between the two germline ends. The CDR3 spans 18 residues. CDR3 residues: CASSIVGRRPSNTGELFF. In nucleotides, the CDR3 is TGTGCCAGTAGTATCGTAGGGAGACGCCCGTCGAACACCGGGGAGCTGTTTTTT.

This chain links TRBV11-3 with TRBJ1-1; 9 nucleotides match TRBD1. There are 14 residues in the CDR3. CDR1 is SGHNT and CDR2 is YENEEA in the germline V gene. The trim removed 4 bases at V and 7 bases at J, leaving 7 bases unmatched. The CDR3 is CASSSRDRVVEAFF. CDR3 DNA: TGTGCCAGCAGCTCCCGGGACAGGGTGGTTGAAGCTTTCTTT.

The chain has TRBV15 and TRBJ2-1; 12 bases align to TRBD2. J was trimmed by 14 bases and V by 3 bases; bases with no gene match: 8. The CDR3 length is 14 residues. In germline, CDR1 is LNHNV, CDR2 YYDKDF (reference sequence). The CDR3 region is CATSSVTSGRLEFF. CDR3 nucleotide sequence: TGTGCCACCAGCAGCGTTACTAGCGGGAGGCTGGAGTTCTTC.

The V and J genes are TRBV4-3 and TRBJ2-3; 9 bases fit TRBD2. The V gene end was trimmed by 0 bases and the J gene end by 3 bases; junction bases not matched to a gene: 7. Germline CDR1 LGHNA, CDR2 YSLEER. This CDR3 region has 17 residues. This CDR3 reads CASSQDLRGGGTDTQYF. The CDR3 nucleotides are TGCGCCAGCAGCCAAGATCTACGCGGGGGGGGGACAGATACGCAGTATTTT.

The table lists this clone with a few counts. In nucleotides, the CDR3 is TGTGCCAGCAGCCACCCACTAGCGGGGGAGGGCAATGAGCAGTTCTTC. Encoded protein: CASSHPLAGEGNEQFF. The chain joins TRBV14 to TRBJ2-1; 11 nucleotides agree with TRBD2. The CDR3 has 16 amino acids. From germline, CDR1 is SGHDN and CDR2 FVKESK. V trimming: 3 bases; J trimming: 6 bases; junction bases outside the gene matches: 7.

The chain has TRBV9 and TRBJ1-4; 7 bases are shared with TRBD1. The CDR3 covers 15 residues. V shed 4 bases and J 4 bases; nucleotides not matched to a gene: 7. CDR1 is SGDLS, CDR2 YYNGEE, per germline. CDR3 loop: CASSPWDSLNEKLFF. The CDR3 DNA is TGTGCCAGCAGCCCGTGGGACAGCCTTAATGAAAAACTGTTTTTT.

The chain uses TRBV11-3 and TRBJ2-1; D possibly corresponds to TRBD1 (6 bases). Trimming removed 1 base from V and 9 bases from J, with 10 bases in between. The CDR3 runs 13 residues. CDR1 is SGHNT, CDR2 YENEEA, per germline. CDR3 sequence: CASSLATGSEQFF. The CDR3 coding sequence is TGTGCCAGCAGCTTAGCTACAGGGAGTGAGCAGTTCTTC.

The rearrangement uses TRBV4-1 and TRBJ2-4, with TRBD2 as a possible D gene (5 bases). CDR3 length: 13 residues. With 1 base removed from V and 8 bases from J, the gap between germline ends came to 9 bases. In germline, CDR1 is MGHRA, CDR2 YSYEKL. CDR3 sequence: CASSQAVGDIQYF. The CDR3 DNA sequence: TGCGCCAGCAGCCAAGCGGTCGGGGACATTCAGTACTTC.

With respect to this clone: Other nucleotide sequences in the sample specify the same CDR3. The J gene is TRBJ1-5, the V gene TRBV19, with 10 bases matching TRBD1. There are 14 residues in the CDR3. The J segment lost 2 bases and the V segment lost 5 bases, leaving 0 bases of the junction unmatched. Germline CDR1 and CDR2: LNHDA and SQIVND (reference sequence). CDR3 sequence: CASSGTGGNQPQHF. In DNA, the CDR3 is TGTGCCAGTAGTGGGACAGGGGGCAATCAGCCCCAGCATTTT.

The rearrangement links TRBV7-2 to TRBJ2-2, with D maybe TRBD1 (5 bases). Per germline, CDR1 SGHTA and CDR2 FQGNSA. The CDR3 consists of 16 residues. V was cut by 1 base and J by 4 bases, with 13 bases left in between. The CDR3 reads CASSLERGTGTGELFF. CDR3 DNA: TGTGCCAGCAGCTTAGAAAGGGGCACGGGCACCGGGGAGCTGTTTTTT.

The chain is built from TRBV5-1 and TRBJ2-3, with 7 bases fitting TRBD2. V lost 4 bases and J lost 5; bases outside the gene matches: 16. The CDR3 runs to 17 residues. CDR1 SGHRS and CDR2 YFSETQ come from the germline V gene. The CDR3 sequence is CASSVSGRQPLRDTQYF. In DNA form, the CDR3 reads TGCGCCAGCAGCGTTAGCGGGCGGCAGCCATTGAGAGATACGCAGTATTTT.

The J gene is TRBJ1-2, the V gene TRBV9; 11 bases map to TRBD1. The CDR3 spans 16 residues. Trimming at V came to 4 bases and at J to 8 bases, leaving 13 bases not matched to a gene. The germline gives CDR1 SGDLS, CDR2 YYNGEE. The CDR3 nucleotides are TGTGCCAGCAGCCCCAGCGTAGGACAGGGGGCTTGGGGCTACACCTTC. It translates to CASSPSVGQGAWGYTF.

The chain combines TRBV6-4 with TRBJ2-1, with D perhaps TRBD1 (5 bases). Deletions cut 2 bases from V and 6 bases from J, with 5 bases between. This CDR3 is 12 amino acids long. Germline CDR1 MRHNA, CDR2 SNTAGT. The CDR3 DNA reads as TGTGCCAGCAGTGACAGGGGCAATGAGCAGTTCTTC. It translates to CASSDRGNEQFF.

The chain uses TRBV5-4 and TRBJ2-1; 9 bases map to TRBD1. This CDR3 spans 16 amino acids. V was clipped by 4 bases and J by 4 bases; unmatched bases: 9. Germline loops: CDR1 SGHNT, CDR2 YYREEE (reference sequence). CDR3 loop: CASSPGGTGPYNEQFF. The CDR3 DNA reads as TGTGCCAGCAGCCCCGGCGGGACAGGGCCTTACAATGAGCAGTTCTTC.

CDR3 residues: CASSLGGDSWETQYF. For the CDR3, the DNA is TGCGCCAGCAGCTTGGGGGGGGACTCCTGGGAGACCCAGTACTTC. This chain joins TRBV5-1 and TRBJ2-5; D perhaps matches TRBD2 (6 bases). The CDR3 covers 15 residues. Germline V lookup: CDR1 SGHRS, CDR2 YFSETQ. Trimming shortened V by 0 bases and J by 5 bases, and 14 bases separated the two germline ends.

The V and J genes are TRBV6-5 and TRBJ2-3; a possible D gene is TRBD1 (5 bases). The CDR3 loop spans 11 amino acids. Per germline, CDR1 MNHEY and CDR2 SVGAGI. The V end lost 8 bases, the J end lost 6 bases, and 9 bases lay between the germline ends. The CDR3 nucleotides read TGTGCCAGCCTCTCAGGGGATACGCAGTATTTT. Protein: CASLSGDTQYF.

V usage is TRBV15 and J usage is TRBJ2-2; perhaps TRBD2 as D (6 bases). This CDR3 comprises 13 residues. V lost 7 bases to trimming and J lost 5 bases, with 11 bases between them. Looked up from germline, CDR1 is LNHNV and CDR2 is YYDKDF (reference sequence). The CDR3 loop reads CATKGLWTGELFF. The CDR3 bases are TGTGCCACCAAGGGACTGTGGACCGGGGAGCTGTTTTTT.

The rearrangement joins TRBV19 to TRBJ1-4; 7 positions agree with TRBD1. The CDR3 totals 18 residues. J gave up 5 bases and V 3 bases, and 15 bases lay outside the gene matches. CDR1 LNHDA and CDR2 SQIVND come from the germline V gene (reference sequence). The CDR3 spells CASSIRARAAGGNEKLFF. The CDR3 DNA sequence: TGTGCCAGTAGTATTAGGGCCAGAGCGGCAGGGGGGAATGAAAAACTGTTTTTT.